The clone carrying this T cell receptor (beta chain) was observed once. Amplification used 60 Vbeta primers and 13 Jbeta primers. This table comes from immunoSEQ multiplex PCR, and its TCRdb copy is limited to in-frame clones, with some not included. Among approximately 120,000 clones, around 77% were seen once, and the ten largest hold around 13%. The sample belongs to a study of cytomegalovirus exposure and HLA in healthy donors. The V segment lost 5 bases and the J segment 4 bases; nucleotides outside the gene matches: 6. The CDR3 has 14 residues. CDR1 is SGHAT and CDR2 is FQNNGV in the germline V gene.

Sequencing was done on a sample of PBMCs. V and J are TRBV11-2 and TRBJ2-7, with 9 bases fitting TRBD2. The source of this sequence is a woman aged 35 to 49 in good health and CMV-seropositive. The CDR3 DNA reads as TGTGCCAGCAGCGCCGGGACTAGCATTTACGAGCAGTACTTC. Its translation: CASSAGTSIYEQYF.